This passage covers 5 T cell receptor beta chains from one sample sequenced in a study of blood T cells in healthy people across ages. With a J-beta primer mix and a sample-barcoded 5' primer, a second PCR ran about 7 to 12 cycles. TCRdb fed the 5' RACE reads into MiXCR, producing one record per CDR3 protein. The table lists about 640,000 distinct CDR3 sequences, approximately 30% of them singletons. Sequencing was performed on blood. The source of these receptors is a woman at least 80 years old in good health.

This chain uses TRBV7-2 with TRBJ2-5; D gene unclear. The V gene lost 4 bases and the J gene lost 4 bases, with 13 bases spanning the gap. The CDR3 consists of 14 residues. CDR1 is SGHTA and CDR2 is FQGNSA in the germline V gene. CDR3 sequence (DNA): TGTGCCAGCAGCTCGGCCCCATTGGGAGAGACCCAGTACTTC. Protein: CASSSAPLGETQYF.

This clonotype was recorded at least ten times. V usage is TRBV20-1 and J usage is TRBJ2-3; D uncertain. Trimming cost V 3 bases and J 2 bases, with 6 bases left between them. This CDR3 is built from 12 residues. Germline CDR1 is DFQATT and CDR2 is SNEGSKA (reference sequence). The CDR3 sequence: CSASPVTDTQYF. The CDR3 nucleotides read TGCAGTGCTAGCCCCGTCACAGATACGCAGTATTTT.

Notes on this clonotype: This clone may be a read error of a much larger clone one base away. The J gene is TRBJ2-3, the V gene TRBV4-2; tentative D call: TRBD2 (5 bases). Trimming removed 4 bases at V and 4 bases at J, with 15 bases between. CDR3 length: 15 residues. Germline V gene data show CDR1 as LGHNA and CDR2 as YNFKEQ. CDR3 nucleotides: TGTGCCAGCAGCCCGGCTAGCCTTTCGCCAGATACGCAGTATTTT. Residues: CASSPASLSPDTQYF.

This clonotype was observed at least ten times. The CDR3 region is CASSSPSGGSTDTQYF. The CDR3, as DNA: TGTGCCAGCAGCTCCCCAAGCGGGGGAAGCACAGATACGCAGTATTTT. The chain combines TRBV7-6 with TRBJ2-3; the match to TRBD2 covers 8 bases. Germline V gene data show CDR1 as SGHVS and CDR2 as FNYEAQ. This CDR3 spans 16 amino acids. Germline trimming cut 4 bases from V and 0 bases from J; bases unmatched to any gene: 6. The full variable domain, completed using reference TRBV7-6 and TRBJ2-3, is GAGVSQSPRYKVTKRGQDVALRCDPISGHVSLYWYRQALGQGPEFLTYFNYEAQQDKSGLPNDRFSAERPEGSISTLTIQRTEQRDSAMYRCASSSPSGGSTDTQYFGPGTRLTVL.

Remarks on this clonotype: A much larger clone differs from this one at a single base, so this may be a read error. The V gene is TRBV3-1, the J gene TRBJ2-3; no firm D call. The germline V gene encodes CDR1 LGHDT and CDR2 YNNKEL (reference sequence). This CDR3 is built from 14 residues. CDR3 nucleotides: TGTGCCGGCAGTCCTTCTACTAGCACAGATACGCAGTATTTT. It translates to CAGSPSTSTDTQYF.